This T cell receptor (beta chain) was recovered during a study of PD-1 blockade in mismatch repair-deficient tumors. Study context: All were previously treated, progressing patients with around 12 mismatch repair-deficient cancer types. Broader study findings: Tumor-resident clones, often absent from pretreatment blood, expanded after pembrolizumab and then contracted.

There are 14 residues in the CDR3. Germline assignment: CDR1 SQVTM and CDR2 ANQGSEA. The ends were cut back, 3 bases at V and 2 bases at J, with 11 bases in the middle. Mismatch repair deficiency was confirmed in all patients, by PCR or immunohistochemistry. A few pembrolizumab responders had their TCRs sequenced. In the case of this clone: As yet, its antigen is unknown.

The data were produced by immunoSEQ multiplex PCR, yet TCRdb's version contains in-frame clones alone and is incomplete. Seen here are 95,000 to 150,000 clones, 86% observed once, and the top ten hold less than 15%. The chain recombines TRBV29-1 with TRBJ2-1; D uncertain. The sequencing here drew on peripheral blood, taken 44 weeks after starting pembrolizumab. This clonotype was sampled from an adult with mismatch repair-deficient cancer. This CDR3 reads CSVDALAAYNEQFF. The CDR3 bases are TGCAGCGTTGATGCACTCGCCGCCTACAATGAGCAGTTCTTC.